These 17 T cell receptor beta chains were sequenced from one sample in a study of blood T cell repertoires in COVID-19. TCRdb keeps only in-frame clones here, not all; method: immunoSEQ multiplex PCR. The sample yields approximately 160,000 clones, 84% seen once. Source material: peripheral blood. The origin of the receptors is a woman in her forties or fifties in a cohort sampled during active or convalescent COVID-19.

This clone was detected a few times. The chain employs TRBV19 and TRBJ2-6; D call uncertain. Trimming left V 6 bases short and J 1 base short, with 13 bases between. Germline CDR1 reads LNHDA; CDR2 reads SQIVND (reference sequence). This CDR3 is built from 16 residues. The DNA of the CDR3 is TGTGCCAGTAGCTCCAGTTACGGGTCTGGGGCCAACGTCCTGACTTTC. Translated, it gives CASSSSYGSGANVLTF.

The rearrangement joins TRBV24-1 to TRBJ1-5; a weak D match, TRBD1 (6 bases). The CDR3 is 18 residues long. Germline assignment: CDR1 KGHDR and CDR2 SFDVKD. Between the trimmed V and J ends, which lost 4 bases and 5 bases, there was a span of 23 bases. The DNA of the CDR3 is TGTGCCACCAGTGAAGCTAGGGGGATCCTTGATAGGGATCAGCCCCAGCATTTT. Protein: CATSEARGILDRDQPQHF.

CDR3: CASSLTGVGSPLHF. The CDR3 DNA reads TGTGCCAGCAGCTTGACCGGGGTAGGTTCACCCCTCCACTTT. This chain joins TRBV5-6 and TRBJ1-6; D is ambiguous. CDR1 SGHDT and CDR2 YYEEEE come from the germline V gene. This CDR3 has 14 residues. Deletions cut 1 base from V and 9 bases from J, with 11 bases between.

The V call is TRBV11-2, the J call TRBJ1-2; D is undetermined. Germline CDR1 and CDR2: SGHAT and FQNNGV. There are 12 residues in the CDR3. The V end lost 5 bases, the J end lost 6 bases, and 10 bases lay between the germline ends. CDR3 in amino acids: CASSVNRDGYTF. DNA for the CDR3: TGTGCCAGCAGCGTTAACAGAGATGGCTACACCTTC.

This sequence joins TRBV12-3 or TRBV12-4 and TRBJ2-1; no clear D. The CDR3 runs 11 residues. Trimming cost V 5 bases and J 9 bases, with 8 bases left between them. The CDR3 DNA sequence: TGTGCCAGCAGTCTCTCCCGTGAGCAGTTCTTC. Residues: CASSLSREQFF.

The rearrangement joins TRBV7-2 to TRBJ1-1; D remains unclear. The germline V gene encodes CDR1 SGHTA and CDR2 FQGNSA. V lost 5 bases to trimming and J lost 1 base, with 8 bases between them. The CDR3 is 13 residues long. The CDR3 sequence is CASSPYRNTEAFF. For the CDR3, the DNA is TGTGCCAGCAGCCCTTACAGGAACACTGAAGCTTTCTTT.

The chain carries TRBV18 and TRBJ2-5; 9 bases align to TRBD1. This CDR3 is 14 amino acids long. Germline CDR1 KGHSH, CDR2 LQKENI. V shed 0 bases and J 5 bases; nucleotides not matched to a gene: 1. The CDR3: CASSPPDRGETQYF. CDR3 DNA sequence: TGTGCCAGCTCACCACCTGACAGGGGGGAGACCCAGTACTTC.

V usage is TRBV5-1 and J usage is TRBJ2-7, with D perhaps matching TRBD1 (5 bases). Trimming left V 8 bases short and J 2 bases short, with 11 bases between. Germline lookup yields CDR1 SGHRS and CDR2 YFSETQ. This CDR3 spans 12 amino acids. The CDR3, as DNA: TGCGCCAGTAGAGACAGAACCTACGAGCAGTACTTC. It specifies CASRDRTYEQYF.

The chain joins TRBV7-3 to TRBJ2-1, with a weak D call TRBD2 (5 bases). The germline V and J ends were trimmed by 6 bases and 1 base, with 7 bases remaining between them. Germline assignment: CDR1 SGHTA and CDR2 FQGTGA. The CDR3 length is 13 residues. The CDR3 region has the DNA TGTGCCAGCAGTTCGGGGTCCTACAATGAGCAGTTCTTC. Amino acids: CASSSGSYNEQFF.

The gene calls are TRBV6-2 or TRBV6-3 and TRBJ2-7; tentatively, D is TRBD1 (5 bases). CDR1 is MNHEY and CDR2 is SVGEGT in the germline V gene. This CDR3 contains 13 residues. Trimming took off 4 bases at V and 2 bases at J, with 9 bases between the two ends. The CDR3 DNA reads as TGTGCCAGCAGTTTGGACATGGCCTACGAGCAGTACTTC. This sequence encodes CASSLDMAYEQYF.

CDR3: CAGQRGAFYEQYF. The CDR3 DNA follows: TGCGCCGGCCAGCGGGGAGCCTTCTACGAGCAGTACTTC. The chain combines TRBV10-1 with TRBJ2-7; 7 positions agree with TRBD2. V was clipped by 11 bases and J by 3 bases; unmatched bases: 10. The length of the CDR3 is 13 residues. The germline gives CDR1 WNHNN, CDR2 SYGVQD (reference sequence).

J is TRBJ2-7 and V is TRBV2, with D possibly TRBD1 on 5 matching bases. With 4 bases removed from V and 7 bases from J, the gap between germline ends came to 20 bases. The CDR3 loop spans 15 amino acids. Germline lookup yields CDR1 SNHLY and CDR2 FYNNEI. CDR3 in amino acids: CASSVSQGAFGEQYF. The CDR3 DNA is TGTGCCAGCAGTGTAAGTCAAGGGGCCTTCGGGGAGCAGTACTTC.

This clone was picked up a small number of times. This chain joins TRBV24-1 and TRBJ1-6; the D gene is possibly TRBD1 (6 bases). This CDR3 is built from 14 residues. Germline CDR1 is KGHDR and CDR2 is SFDVKD. V was cut by 6 bases and J by 7 bases, with 12 bases left in between. The CDR3 DNA is TGTGCCACCAGTCCGGGACATGGCAATTCACCCCTCCACTTT. Amino acid sequence: CATSPGHGNSPLHF.

This clone was picked up one time. This chain uses TRBV6-2 or TRBV6-3 with TRBJ2-5, with D possibly TRBD1 on 6 matching bases. The CDR3 extends over 16 amino acids. Germline assignment: CDR1 MNHEY and CDR2 SVGEGT. Trimming shortened V by 6 bases and J by 2 bases, and 19 bases separated the two germline ends. CDR3: CASSWLGAGVQETQYF. In DNA, the CDR3 is TGTGCCAGCAGCTGGCTGGGGGCAGGGGTACAAGAGACCCAGTACTTC.

The chain joins TRBV16 to TRBJ1-2; D perhaps matches TRBD1 (5 bases). CDR1 is KGHSY and CDR2 is FQNENV in the germline V gene. Trimming left V 0 bases short and J 2 bases short, with 13 bases between. The CDR3 spans 16 residues. CDR3 region: CASSQSPGKGNYGYTF. The CDR3 region has the DNA TGTGCCAGCAGCCAATCGCCAGGGAAGGGGAACTATGGCTACACCTTC. Filled out from reference TRBV16 and TRBJ1-2, the complete variable domain reads GEEVAQTPKHLVRGEGQKAKLYCAPIKGHSYVFWYQQVLKNEFKFLISFQNENVFDETGMPKERFSAKCLPNSPCSLEIQATKLEDSAVYFCASSQSPGKGNYGYTFGSGTRLTVV.

V and J are TRBV3-1 (or the pseudogene TRBV3-2) and TRBJ2-5; D remains unclear. The CDR3 contains 15 residues. The germline V and J ends were trimmed by 0 bases and 5 bases, with 13 bases remaining between them. Germline CDR1 is LGHDT and CDR2 is YNNKEL (reference sequence). This chain's CDR3 is CASSQEEQFWETQYF. The CDR3 DNA reads as TGTGCCAGCAGCCAAGAGGAGCAGTTTTGGGAGACCCAGTACTTC.

J is TRBJ1-1 and V is TRBV29-1; no reliable D call. V was cut by 2 bases and J by 3 bases, with 10 bases left in between. Germline V CDR1 and CDR2: SQVTM, ANQGSEA. This CDR3 has 13 residues. DNA of the CDR3: TGCAGCGTTGAAAAGGAGCGTCACACTGAAGCTTTCTTT. Protein product: CSVEKERHTEAFF.